These T cell receptor beta chains were read from a single sample in a study of cytotoxic CD8 clonotypes in ibrutinib-treated CLL. Here immunoSEQ multiplex PCR was the method, and the copy in TCRdb shows in-frame clones only, minus some. The data contain around 26,000 clones, more than 65% of them singletons. The sample consisted of PBMCs, taken after 12 months of ibrutinib treatment. The receptors originated from a human donor with chronic lymphocytic leukemia. The CDR3 runs from the conserved cysteine through the conserved F or W. The D gene is left open where the match is weak. Not every row has a clone size; where given, it reads once, few, many or a size class.

D,length,size,J,V,CDR3,DNA
.,14,.,TRBJ2-2,TRBV9,CASSVAQYTGELFF,TGTGCCAGCAGCGTAGCACAGTACACCGGGGAGCTGTTTTTT
.,13,.,TRBJ2-5,TRBV19,CASSIFSGETQYF,TGTGCCAGTAGTATTTTCTCCGGAGAGACCCAGTACTTC
TRBD1,14,once,TRBJ2-3,TRBV19,CASGQGTSTDTQYF,TGTGCCAGCGGACAGGGTACGAGCACAGATACGCAGTATTTT
TRBD1,16,.,TRBJ2-2,TRBV5-4,CASSQGQGMNTGELFF,TGTGCCAGCAGCCAAGGACAGGGGATGAACACCGGGGAGCTGTTTTTT
.,15,.,TRBJ1-5,TRBV2,CASSDTLTGNQPQHF,TGTGCCAGCAGTGATACCTTAACAGGCAATCAGCCCCAGCATTTT
TRBD1,12,.,TRBJ2-5,TRBV19,CASSDRVGAQYF,TGTGCCAGTAGCGACAGGGTCGGGGCCCAGTACTTC
.,11,.,TRBJ2-7,TRBV7-3,CASSRPYEQYF,TGTGCCAGCAGCCGACCCTACGAGCAGTACTTC
.,15,few,TRBJ1-5,TRBV7-8,CASSLARGTNQPQHF,TGTGCCAGCAGCTTAGCGAGAGGGACCAATCAGCCCCAGCATTTT
.,13,.,TRBJ2-7,TRBV14,CASSQSRLTEQYF,TGTGCCAGCAGCCAATCAAGACTAACCGAGCAGTACTTC
TRBD2,14,.,TRBJ2-5,TRBV7-2,CAGTSGGALETQYF,TGTGCCGGGACTAGCGGGGGGGCTCTGGAGACCCAGTACTTC
TRBD1,19,.,TRBJ2-1,TRBV5-1,CASSLGQGEFISSYNEQFF,TGCGCCAGCAGCTTGGGTCAGGGGGAGTTCATCAGCTCCTACAATGAGCAGTTCTTC
.,15,.,TRBJ2-1,TRBV5-1,CASSPQESSYNEQFF,TGCGCCAGCAGCCCCCAAGAGAGCTCCTACAATGAGCAGTTCTTC
TRBD2,18,.,TRBJ2-2,TRBV4-3,CASSQEPLAGDPTGELFF,TGCGCCAGCAGCCAAGAACCTCTAGCGGGGGACCCGACCGGGGAGCTGTTTTTT
.,11,.,TRBJ2-5,TRBV30,CAWSVRGRKYF,TGTGCCTGGAGTGTACGAGGGCGCAAGTACTTC
TRBD1,14,few,TRBJ1-6,TRBV6-5,CASSMDRGASPLHF,TGTGCCAGCAGTATGGACAGGGGCGCCTCACCCCTCCACTTT
TRBD1,15,few,TRBJ1-5,TRBV19,CASTTTGRGNQPQHF,TGTGCCAGTACCACGACAGGGAGGGGCAATCAGCCCCAGCATTTT
.,11,few,TRBJ2-3,TRBV7-9,CASSLHYTQYF,TGTGCCAGCAGCTTACATTATACGCAGTATTTT
.,15,.,TRBJ2-2,TRBV4-2,CASSQGDSHTGELFF,TGTGCCAGCAGCCAAGGGGACTCCCACACCGGGGAGCTGTTTTTT
TRBD1,13,few,TRBJ1-5,TRBV6-4,CARPNRGRQPQHF,TGTGCCAGGCCCAACAGGGGGCGTCAGCCCCAGCATTTT
.,14,.,TRBJ2-2,TRBV23-1,CASRDSANTGELFF,TGCGCCAGCAGGGACAGCGCGAACACCGGGGAGCTGTTTTTT
.,14,.,TRBJ2-3,TRBV10-2,CASRSWGGTDTQYF,TGCGCCAGCAGGTCGTGGGGCGGCACAGATACGCAGTATTTT
.,14,.,TRBJ1-5,TRBV5-4,CASSLGAGNQPQHF,TGTGCCAGCAGCTTGGGGGCAGGGAATCAGCCCCAGCATTTT
TRBD1,15,.,TRBJ2-2,TRBV29-1,CSVQPGQGFPGELFF,TGCAGCGTTCAACCGGGACAGGGTTTTCCCGGGGAGCTGTTTTTT
TRBD2,15,.,TRBJ2-7,TRBV7-9,CASSPRGGLSSEQYF,TGTGCCAGCAGCCCGCGGGGGGGCCTATCAAGCGAGCAGTACTTC
.,14,once,TRBJ2-7,TRBV1,CTSAGTGASYEQYF,TGCACCAGCGCGGGGACAGGGGCTTCCTACGAGCAGTACTTC
.,14,few,TRBJ2-5,TRBV29-1,CSVQRGGRAETQYF,TGCAGCGTCCAAAGGGGGGGCAGGGCGGAGACCCAGTACTTC